This T cell receptor beta chain came from a study of blood T cell repertoires in COVID-19. The CDR3 has 12 residues. Germline loops: CDR1 LGHDT, CDR2 YNNKEL (reference sequence). The ends were cut back, 8 bases at V and 4 bases at J, with 8 bases in the middle. TCRdb's copy holds only in-frame clones and misses some; the assay was immunoSEQ multiplex PCR. Of around 160,000 clones listed, 85% to 95% are singletons. The sequenced sample was peripheral blood. The TCR originated in a woman in her fifties or sixties with COVID-19, enrolled during active disease. This chain connects TRBV3-1 (or the pseudogene TRBV3-2) to TRBJ2-2; no firm D call. The CDR3 sequence is CASSVGTGELFF. The CDR3, as DNA: TGTGCCAGCTCGGTCGGCACCGGGGAGCTGTTTTTT.